Given below is one T cell receptor beta chain in context. The sample is drawn from a study of blood T cell repertoires in COVID-19. Turning to the study itself: Spain, Italy and the United States supplied samples that represented acute and convalescent COVID-19. T cells, B-cell-depleted T cells, or PBMCs supplied cDNA or gDNA.

V was trimmed by 2 bases and J by 5 bases, leaving 14 bases between them. There are 14 residues in the CDR3. Germline V gene sequence: CDR1 SGHRS, CDR2 YFSETQ. In the original analysis: Amplification of reference gene primers was used by the study to estimate nucleated cell counts. Sequencing used immunoSEQ multiplex PCR; TCRdb keeps in-frame clones, though not all of them. V, J and clone size were drawn from that table, and D and trimming were deduced from the DNA. The table shows about 340,000 clones, with around 82% occurring only once. Sequenced input: peripheral blood. The source is a man aged 25 to 40 with active or convalescent COVID-19. The rearrangement uses TRBV5-1 and TRBJ2-7; D is possibly TRBD2 (6 bases). Written as DNA, the CDR3 is TGCGCCAGCAGCTTAGGGCGGGAAATGGACGAGCAGTACTTC. It is translated as CASSLGREMDEQYF. Supplemented by reference TRBV5-1 and TRBJ2-7, the full variable domain reads KAGVTQTPRYLIKTRGQQVTLSCSPISGHRSVSWYQQTPGQGLQFLFEYFSETQRNKGNFPGRFSGRQFSNSRSEMNVSTLELGDSALYLCASSLGREMDEQYFGPGTRLTVT.